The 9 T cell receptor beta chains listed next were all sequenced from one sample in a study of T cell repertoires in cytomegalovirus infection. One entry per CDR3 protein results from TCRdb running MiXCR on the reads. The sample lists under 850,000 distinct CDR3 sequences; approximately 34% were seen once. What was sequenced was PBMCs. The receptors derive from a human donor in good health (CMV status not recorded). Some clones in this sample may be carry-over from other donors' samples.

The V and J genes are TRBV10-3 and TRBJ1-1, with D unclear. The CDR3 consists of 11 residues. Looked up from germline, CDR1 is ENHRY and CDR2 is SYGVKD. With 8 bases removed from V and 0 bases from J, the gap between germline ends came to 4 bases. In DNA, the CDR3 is TGTGCCATCTTCGTGAACACTGAAGCTTTCTTT. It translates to CAIFVNTEAFF.

The CDR3 DNA sequence: TGTGCCACCAGTGCCCCGGGACCCCGGAACACCGGGGAGCTGTTTTTT. Residues: CATSAPGPRNTGELFF. J is TRBJ2-2 and V is TRBV24-1, with D perhaps being TRBD1 or TRBD2 (5 bases each). The CDR3 has 16 amino acids. The germline gives CDR1 KGHDR, CDR2 SFDVKD. V gave up 5 bases and J gave up 1 base, with 13 bases separating them.

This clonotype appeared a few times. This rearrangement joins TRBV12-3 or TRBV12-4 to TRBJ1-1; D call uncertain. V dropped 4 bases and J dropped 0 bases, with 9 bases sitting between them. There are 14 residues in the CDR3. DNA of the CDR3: TGTGCCAGCAGTTACGAGACTGTGAACACTGAAGCTTTCTTT. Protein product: CASSYETVNTEAFF.

The CDR3 nucleotides read TGCGCCAGCAGCAAGACAGGGGGCGCAATGAGCACTGAAGCTTTCTTT. This translates into CASSKTGGAMSTEAFF. The V gene is TRBV5-1, the J gene TRBJ1-1, with 10 bases lining up with TRBD1. V shed 4 bases and J 4 bases; nucleotides not matched to a gene: 10. The V gene's germline CDR1 is SGHRS and CDR2 YFSETQ. The CDR3 has 16 amino acids.

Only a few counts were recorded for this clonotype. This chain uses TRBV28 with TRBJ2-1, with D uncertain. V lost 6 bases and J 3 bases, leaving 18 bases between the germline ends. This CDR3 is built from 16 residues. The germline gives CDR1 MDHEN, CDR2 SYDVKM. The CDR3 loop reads CASSPSWPRHYNEQFF. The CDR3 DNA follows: TGTGCCAGCAGCCCAAGCTGGCCACGGCACTACAATGAGCAGTTCTTC.

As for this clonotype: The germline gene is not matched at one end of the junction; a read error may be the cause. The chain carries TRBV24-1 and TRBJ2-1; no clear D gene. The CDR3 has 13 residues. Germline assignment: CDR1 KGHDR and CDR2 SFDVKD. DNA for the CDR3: TGTGCCACCAGTGATCCCTTACAGCATGGGATCACCTTC. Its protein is CATSDPLQHGITF.

CDR3 residues: CASSFSGGLNEQYF. CDR3 sequence (DNA): TGTGCCAGCAGCTTTAGCGGGGGTCTGAACGAGCAGTACTTC. This chain uses TRBV7-8 with TRBJ2-7, with 9 bases matching TRBD2. V lost 3 bases, J lost 5 bases, and 5 bases stayed unmatched. The CDR3 contains 14 residues. Germline V gene sequence: CDR1 SGHVS, CDR2 FQNEAQ. The complete variable domain, with remaining parts taken from reference TRBV7-8 and TRBJ2-7, reads GAGVSQSPRYKVAKRGQDVALRCDPISGHVSLFWYQQALGQGPEFLTYFQNEAQLDKSGLPSDRFFAERPEGSVSTLKIQRTQQEDSAVYLCASSFSGGLNEQYFGPGTRLTVT.

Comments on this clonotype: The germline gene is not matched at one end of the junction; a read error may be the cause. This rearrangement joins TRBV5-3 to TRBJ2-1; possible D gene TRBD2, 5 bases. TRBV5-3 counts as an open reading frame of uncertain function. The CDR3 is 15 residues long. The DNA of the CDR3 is TGTGCCAGCAGCTCAAGGACTTCCCCCTTTTATGAGCAGTTCTTC. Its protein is CASSSRTSPFYEQFF.

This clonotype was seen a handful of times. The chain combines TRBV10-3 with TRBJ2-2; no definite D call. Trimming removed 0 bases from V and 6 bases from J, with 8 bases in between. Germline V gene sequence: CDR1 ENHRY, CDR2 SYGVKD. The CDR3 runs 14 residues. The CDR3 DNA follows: TGTGCCATCAGTGAGTCGAGCTCGGCCGGGGAGCTGTTTTTT. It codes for CAISESSSAGELFF.